The table lists the clone carrying this T cell receptor (beta chain) with a few counts. Its antigen remains unknown. CDR1 MDHEN and CDR2 SYDVKM come from the germline V gene. The CDR3 is 13 residues long. The ends were cut back, 2 bases at V and 4 bases at J, with 8 bases in the middle. The authors produced cDNA by 5'RACE using 10-nucleotide random UMIs. TCRdb reanalysed the 5' RACE reads using MiXCR and keeps one entry per CDR3 protein. The sample comprises more than 45,000 distinct CDR3 sequences, approximately 4.4% of which are singletons, and around 2.8% rests with the top ten. The sample belongs to a study of neurological immune-mediated disorders. General observations from the study: Private repertoires in all groups were suggested by the finding that expanded clones across subjects shared no CDR3 amino acid sequences. HTLV-1-associated myelopathy showed the most TCR clonal expansion; multiple sclerosis the least, below healthy controls.

The sequenced sample consisted of PBMCs. The clonotype was recovered from a man in his fifties with multiple sclerosis. The J gene is TRBJ2-5, the V gene TRBV28; unclear D gene. The CDR3 nucleotides read TGTGCCAGCAGTTTAAGGCATCGAGAGACCCAGTACTTC. This encodes CASSLRHRETQYF.